This T cell receptor beta chain derives from a study of cytomegalovirus exposure and HLA in healthy donors. The overall study: Genotyping of more than 300 donors showed that about 84% belonged to the Caucasian-associated ancestry cluster. General study points: Follow-up analysis found HLA locus-dependent TCR association rates, highest for DRB1 and lowest for HLA-C.

In the PCR, 60 Vbeta and 13 Jbeta primers were used. The assay was immunoSEQ multiplex PCR, and TCRdb's table has in-frame clones only and misses some. Among around 250,000 clones listed, over 90% were seen once. Concerning this clone: Antigen: not known.

Trimming stripped 4 bases from V and 8 bases from J, with 10 bases between. The CDR3 length is 12 residues. Germline CDR1 and CDR2: SGHDT and YYEEEE. Sequencing was done on a sample of PBMCs. The source of this sequence is a girl aged 2 to 9 in good health and CMV-seronegative. The chain joins TRBV5-6 to TRBJ1-5; D is perhaps TRBD1 (5 bases). CDR3 DNA sequence: TGTGCCAGCAGCCTGGGGGGGGAGCCCCAGCATTTT. This codes for CASSLGGEPQHF.